This T cell receptor (beta chain) was retrieved from a study of vaccination effects on CD4 cells after COVID-19. The length of the CDR3 is 13 residues. Trimming removed 0 bases at V and 9 bases at J, with 11 bases between. This clone was detected a few times. The antigen is unknown. This table comes from immunoSEQ multiplex PCR, and its TCRdb copy is limited to in-frame clones, with some not included. The data hold under 35,000 clones, with over 55% observed a single time. Sequencing was preceded by expansion of antigen-specific CD4+ T cells with viral peptide pools in the ViraFEST assay. It was after 10 days of culture that CD4+ T cells were isolated. Subjects were given two BNT162b2 or mRNA-1273 vaccine doses.

The source of this sequence is a human donor who received a COVID-19 vaccine. The chain recombines TRBV23-1 with TRBJ1-1, with D uncertain. TRBV23-1 qualifies as an ORF whose function is uncertain. The material sequenced was CD4+ T cells from PBMCs cultured with SARS-CoV-2 spike peptides, taken after COVID-19 vaccination. The CDR3 region has the DNA TGCGCCAGCAGTCAATCGTGGAAACGGAAAGCTTTCTTT. It codes for CASSQSWKRKAFF.